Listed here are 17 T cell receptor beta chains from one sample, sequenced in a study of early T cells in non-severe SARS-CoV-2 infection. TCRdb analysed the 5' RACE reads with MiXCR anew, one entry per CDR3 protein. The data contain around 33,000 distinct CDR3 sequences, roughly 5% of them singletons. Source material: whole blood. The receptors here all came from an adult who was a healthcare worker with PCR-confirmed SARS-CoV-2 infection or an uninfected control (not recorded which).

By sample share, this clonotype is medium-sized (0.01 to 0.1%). In DNA, the CDR3 is TGTGCCAGCAGTGAAAGAGGGGGAACCACCGGGGAGCTGTTTTTT. Translated, it gives CASSERGGTTGELFF. The V and J genes are TRBV6-4 and TRBJ2-2, with D maybe TRBD1 (6 bases). CDR1 and CDR2 (germline): MRHNA, SNTAGT. CDR3 size: 15 residues. V lost 3 bases and J lost 4, with 12 bases in between.

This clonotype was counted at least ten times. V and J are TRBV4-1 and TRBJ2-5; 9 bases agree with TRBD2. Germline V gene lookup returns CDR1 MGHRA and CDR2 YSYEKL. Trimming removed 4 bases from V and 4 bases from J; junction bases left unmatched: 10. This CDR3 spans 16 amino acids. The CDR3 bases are TGCGCCAGCAGCCTAAGGACTAGCGAGTTAGGAGAGACCCAGTACTTC. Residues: CASSLRTSELGETQYF.

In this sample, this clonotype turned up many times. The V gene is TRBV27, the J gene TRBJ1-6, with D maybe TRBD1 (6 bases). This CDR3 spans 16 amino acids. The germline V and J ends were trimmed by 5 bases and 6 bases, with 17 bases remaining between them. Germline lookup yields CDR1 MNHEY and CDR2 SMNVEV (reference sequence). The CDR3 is CASSAYTGTSNSPLHF. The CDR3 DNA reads TGTGCCAGCAGTGCTTACACCGGGACATCTAATTCACCCCTCCACTTT.

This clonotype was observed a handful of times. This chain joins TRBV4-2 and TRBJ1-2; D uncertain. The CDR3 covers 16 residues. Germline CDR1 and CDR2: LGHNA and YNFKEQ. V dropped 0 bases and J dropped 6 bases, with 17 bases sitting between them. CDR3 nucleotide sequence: TGTGCCAGCAGCCAAGATACTTTCCGAGTTTCACATGGCTACACCTTC. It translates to CASSQDTFRVSHGYTF.

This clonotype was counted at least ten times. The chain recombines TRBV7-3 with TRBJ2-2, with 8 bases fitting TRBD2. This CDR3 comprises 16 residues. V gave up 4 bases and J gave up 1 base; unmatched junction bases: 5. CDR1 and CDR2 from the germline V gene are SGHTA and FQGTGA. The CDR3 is CASSSGAGVNTGELFF. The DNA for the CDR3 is TGTGCCAGCAGCTCTGGAGCGGGAGTGAACACCGGGGAGCTGTTTTTT.

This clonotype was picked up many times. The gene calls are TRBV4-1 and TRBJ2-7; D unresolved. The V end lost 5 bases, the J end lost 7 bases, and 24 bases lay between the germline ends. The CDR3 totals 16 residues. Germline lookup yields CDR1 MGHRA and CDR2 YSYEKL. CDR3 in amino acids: CASSGTTEQRSREQYF. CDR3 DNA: TGCGCCAGCAGCGGTACGACGGAACAACGATCGAGGGAGCAGTACTTC.

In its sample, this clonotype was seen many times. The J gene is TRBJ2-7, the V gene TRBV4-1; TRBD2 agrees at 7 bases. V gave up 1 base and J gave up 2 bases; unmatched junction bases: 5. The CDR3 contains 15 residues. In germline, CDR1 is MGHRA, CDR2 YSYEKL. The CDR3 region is CASSQALAGAYEQYF. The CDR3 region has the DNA TGCGCCAGCAGCCAAGCACTCGCGGGGGCCTACGAGCAGTACTTC.

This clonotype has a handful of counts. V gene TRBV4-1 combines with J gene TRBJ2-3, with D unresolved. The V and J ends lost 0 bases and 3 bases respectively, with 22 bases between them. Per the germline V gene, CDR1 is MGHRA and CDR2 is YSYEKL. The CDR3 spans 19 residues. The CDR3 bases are TGCGCCAGCAGCCAAGATATAGTAGAAGTGGGTGTTTGGACAGATACGCAGTATTTT. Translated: CASSQDIVEVGVWTDTQYF.

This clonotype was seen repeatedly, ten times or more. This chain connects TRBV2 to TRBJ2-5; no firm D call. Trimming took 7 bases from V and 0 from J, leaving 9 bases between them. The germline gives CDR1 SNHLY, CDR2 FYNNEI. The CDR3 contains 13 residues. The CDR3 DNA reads TGTGCCAGCATCGCCTCTTACCAAGAGACCCAGTACTTC. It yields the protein CASIASYQETQYF.

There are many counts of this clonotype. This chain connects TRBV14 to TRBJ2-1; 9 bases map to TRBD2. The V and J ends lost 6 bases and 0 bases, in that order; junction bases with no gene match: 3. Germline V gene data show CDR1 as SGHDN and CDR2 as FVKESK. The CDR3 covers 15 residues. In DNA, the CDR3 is TGTGCCAGCAGGCGGACTAGCGACTCCTACAATGAGCAGTTCTTC. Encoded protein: CASRRTSDSYNEQFF.

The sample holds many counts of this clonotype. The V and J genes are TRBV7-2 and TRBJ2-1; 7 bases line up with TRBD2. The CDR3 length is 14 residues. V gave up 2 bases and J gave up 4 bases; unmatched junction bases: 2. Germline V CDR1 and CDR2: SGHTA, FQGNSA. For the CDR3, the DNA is TGTGCCAGCAGCTTACGGGAGGAATACAATGAGCAGTTCTTC. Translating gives CASSLREEYNEQFF. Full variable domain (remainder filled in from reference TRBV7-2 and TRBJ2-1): GAGVSQSPSNKVTEKGKDVELRCDPISGHTALYWYRQSLGQGLEFLIYFQGNSAPDKSGLPSDRFSAERTGGSVSTLTIQRTQQEDSAVYLCASSLREEYNEQFFGPGTRLTVL.

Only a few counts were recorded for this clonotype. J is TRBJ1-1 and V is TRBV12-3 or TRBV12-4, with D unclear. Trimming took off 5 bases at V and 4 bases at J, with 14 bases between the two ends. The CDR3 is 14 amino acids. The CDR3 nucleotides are TGTGCCAGCAGTGGGCTAGTTGAAGGCACTGAAGCTTTCTTT. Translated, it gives CASSGLVEGTEAFF.

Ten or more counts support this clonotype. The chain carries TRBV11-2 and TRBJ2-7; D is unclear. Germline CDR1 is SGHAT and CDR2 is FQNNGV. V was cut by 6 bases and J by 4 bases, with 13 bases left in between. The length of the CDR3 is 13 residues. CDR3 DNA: TGTGCCAGCAGACTGCCCTTAACATACGAGCAGTACTTC. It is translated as CASRLPLTYEQYF.

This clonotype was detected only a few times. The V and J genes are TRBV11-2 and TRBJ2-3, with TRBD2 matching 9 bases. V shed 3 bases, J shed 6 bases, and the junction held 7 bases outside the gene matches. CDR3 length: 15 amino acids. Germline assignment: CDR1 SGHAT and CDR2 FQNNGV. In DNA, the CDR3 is TGTGCCAGCAGCTTCGGACTAGCGTGGTTGGATACGCAGTATTTT. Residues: CASSFGLAWLDTQYF.

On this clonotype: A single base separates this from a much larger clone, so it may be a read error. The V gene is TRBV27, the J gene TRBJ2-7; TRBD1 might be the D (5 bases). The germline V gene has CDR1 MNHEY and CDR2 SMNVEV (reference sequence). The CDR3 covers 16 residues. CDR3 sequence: CASSLQGPEVSHEQYF. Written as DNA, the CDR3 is TGTGCCAGCAGTTTACAGGGCCCAGAGGTCTCCCACGAGCAGTACTTC.

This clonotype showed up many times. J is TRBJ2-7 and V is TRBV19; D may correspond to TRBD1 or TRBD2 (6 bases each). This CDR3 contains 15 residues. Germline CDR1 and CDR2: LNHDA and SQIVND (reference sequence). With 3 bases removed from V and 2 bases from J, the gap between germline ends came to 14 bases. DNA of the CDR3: TGTGCCAGTAGTATGTCGGGGGCGGCGGCCTACGAGCAGTACTTC. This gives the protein CASSMSGAAAYEQYF.

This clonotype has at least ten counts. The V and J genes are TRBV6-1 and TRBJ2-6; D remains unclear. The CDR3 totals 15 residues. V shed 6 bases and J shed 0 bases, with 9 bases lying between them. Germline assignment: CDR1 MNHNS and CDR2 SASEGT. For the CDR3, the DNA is TGTGCCAGCAGGCCTGGGTCCTCTGGGGCCAACGTCCTGACTTTC. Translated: CASRPGSSGANVLTF.